This T cell receptor (beta chain) was recovered during a study of T cell responses to AZD1222 COVID-19 vaccine (dated by TCRdb to the early 2020s). Some background on the complete study: AZD1222 recipients with second doses at about 4 weeks or about 12 weeks were pooled, because spike-specific TCR depth and breadth did not differ between schedules. A total of more than 230 trial participants underwent TCR sequencing, of whom some 200 had received two doses of AZD1222 and some 26 had received two doses of the MenACWY control vaccine. Trial participants were enrolled into age subgroups of 18-55, 56-69 and 70-plus years, which contained 148, 28 and 57 TCR-sequenced participants, respectively. Points the paper makes about the study in general: Because no day 14 peak-response samples were available, repertoires were characterized only after the peak T cell response. Participants were mostly white British, with more females than males. The authors suggested clonal diversity may have been underestimated. Spike-specific TCR breadth and depth rose significantly after two AZD1222 doses compared with day 0 and with MenACWY recipients. In the small 56-69-year group, the increase in depth fell short of significance, most likely because of low power. Conclusions about previously exposed vaccinees are limited because only five to seven AZD1222 recipients were SARS-CoV-2 seropositive at baseline. Reportedly, close to half of the unique spike-specific TCRs recognized epitopes lying outside the regions that are mutated in the B.1.351 and B.1.1.7 variants. The whole spike protein was spanned by vaccine-associated CD4 TCRs, and dominant responses were seen in regions 160-218 and 743-854.

Regarding this clone: Its antigen remains undetermined. Base qualities are not recorded, but no much larger clone differs from it by a single base.

The time point label here, explained by the study, means: baseline before first vaccination. Vaccinee samples came from UK trials COV001 and COV002, including a single-blind randomized controlled phase 2/3 trial of AZD1222 (ChAdOx1 nCoV-19) in healthy adults. For TCRbeta chain sequencing, PBMC samples from trial participants were taken at day 0 and at day 28 after the second dose. Spanning cysteine to phenylalanine, the CDR3 consists of 11 amino acids. Only the CDR3 DNA is retained, 33 bases long and in frame from the first base. As encoded in the germline V gene (reference sequence), CDR1 is DFQATT while CDR2 is SNEGSKA. V and J are truncated by 7 bases and 9 bases respectively, leaving an intervening sequence of 15 bases. The CDR3 regions of human TCRbeta chains were analyzed by immunosequencing. Regarding the original processing steps: Repertoire TCRs were checked for matches against a reference library of SARS-CoV-2-specific TCRs that had been generated using the MIRA antigen-specificity platform. Breadth was defined as the fraction of unique TCRs that were SARS-CoV-2-associated, and depth was defined as the fraction of total T cells that were SARS-CoV-2-associated. Using the MIRA data, every spike-specific TCR was mapped to the spike region that the TCR reacted to and assigned to either a CD4 or a CD8 class. Log10-transformed breadth and depth values were compared by one-way ANOVA with Sidak's multiple comparisons tests. Not all clones reach the TCRdb copy of this immuneACCESS table, which keeps in-frame sequences only. Checked studies attribute under half of the gap to unresolved V genes and leave the rest unexplained. V, J and clone size reflect that table, while D and trimming were determined from the DNA. This sample gives about 260,000 clones in total; about 92% of them show up just once. The ten biggest clones cover 0.55% of the sample.

Source: peripheral blood, taken on day 0 of AZD1222 vaccination. The rearrangement combines TRBV20-1 with TRBJ1-1; no D gene can be assigned with confidence. The origin of this receptor is an adult in good health. CDR3 reads: CSGTSGTKAFF. The DNA sequence is as follows: TGCAGTGGCACATCGGGCACGAAAGCTTTCTTT.